These T cell receptor beta chains were read from a single sample in a study of identical twins. TCRdb independently ran MiXCR on the 5' RACE reads; one entry per CDR3 protein. The sample has approximately 500,000 distinct CDR3 sequences, 20% to 25% seen once. These data also featured in a second study, about T cells expressing NK-cell markers.

Sequencing input: CD4+ T cells sorted from blood. These receptors were collected from a woman between 18 and 29 years old in good health. Both conserved end residues are part of each CDR3. A D gene is named only where the DNA matches it firmly. The size entry is marked missing in some rows and otherwise reads once, few, many or a size class.

size,D,V,J,CDR3,DNA
many,-,TRBV12-3/TRBV12-4,TRBJ2-7,CASSFQGPYEQYF,TGTGCCAGCAGTTTCCAGGGCCCCTACGAGCAGTACTTC
many,-,TRBV7-2,TRBJ2-3,CASSSPGYSRKYF,TGTGCCAGCAGTTCCCCCGGATACAGTCGAAAGTATTTT
few,-,TRBV7-2,TRBJ2-2,CASSLTVVLNTGELFF,TGTGCCAGCAGCTTAACGGTAGTACTAAACACCGGGGAGCTGTTTTTT
-,-,TRBV12-3/TRBV12-4,TRBJ2-5,CASSLVSVQETQYF,TGTGCCAGCAGTTTGGTGTCAGTACAAGAGACCCAGTACTTC
-,TRBD1,TRBV6-1,TRBJ2-2,CASATGSGPGELFF,TGTGCCAGCGCGACAGGGTCTGGTCCCGGGGAGCTGTTTTTT
-,TRBD2,TRBV20-1,TRBJ2-2,CSARDPLAGGLNTGELFF,TGCAGTGCTAGAGATCCACTAGCGGGGGGCCTGAACACCGGGGAGCTGTTTTTT
few,-,TRBV7-9,TRBJ1-2,CASSLAPAIYGYTF,TGTGCCAGCAGCTTAGCCCCAGCTATCTATGGCTACACCTTC
few,-,TRBV6-2/TRBV6-3,TRBJ2-6,CASSPRTIFISGANVLTF,TGTGCCAGCAGCCCCAGGACAATATTTATCTCTGGGGCCAACGTCCTGACTTTC
-,TRBD1,TRBV30,TRBJ1-6,CAWRGQEVSPLHF,TGTGCCTGGAGGGGACAGGAGGTTTCACCCCTCCACTTT
few,TRBD1,TRBV30,TRBJ1-2,CAWNSRGRDGYTF,TGTGCCTGGAATAGCAGGGGGAGGGATGGCTACACCTTC
-,TRBD2,TRBV20-1,TRBJ2-3,CSARALWRGATDTQYF,TGCAGTGCTAGAGCTCTCTGGCGGGGGGCCACAGATACGCAGTATTTT
few,TRBD1,TRBV5-1,TRBJ2-1,CASSLEGQGSYNEQFF,TGCGCCAGCAGCTTGGAGGGACAGGGATCCTACAATGAGCAGTTCTTC
-,TRBD1,TRBV2,TRBJ2-2,CASLRDRLNTGELFF,TGTGCCAGCCTCCGGGACAGACTCAACACCGGGGAGCTGTTTTTT
-,-,TRBV25-1,TRBJ2-3,CASSVDSTSTDTQYF,TGTGCCAGCAGTGTGGACTCCACTAGCACAGATACGCAGTATTTT
-,TRBD2,TRBV12-3/TRBV12-4,TRBJ2-1,CASSLMQAGTNEQFF,TGTGCCAGCAGTTTAATGCAAGCGGGGACCAATGAGCAGTTCTTC
-,-,TRBV12-3/TRBV12-4,TRBJ1-5,CASSLGSDQPQHF,TGTGCCAGCAGTTTGGGGAGCGATCAGCCCCAGCATTTT
few,-,TRBV12-3/TRBV12-4,TRBJ2-7,CASSRNTYEQYF,TGTGCCAGCAGTCGAAATACCTACGAGCAGTACTTC
-,-,TRBV5-1,TRBJ2-7,CASSLPLGGNPYEQYF,TGCGCCAGCAGCTTGCCCCTAGGCGGGAATCCCTACGAGCAGTACTTC
few,-,TRBV20-1,TRBJ1-3,CSAFVTAGNTIYF,TGCAGTGCTTTCGTGACAGCTGGAAACACCATATATTTT
-,-,TRBV12-3/TRBV12-4,TRBJ2-1,CASLREWGEQFF,TGTGCCAGCCTAAGGGAGTGGGGGGAGCAGTTCTTC
-,TRBD2,TRBV7-9,TRBJ2-7,CASSSREGEQYF,TGTGCCAGCAGCTCGAGGGAGGGGGAGCAGTACTTC
few,-,TRBV29-1,TRBJ2-1,CSVVSYNEQFF,TGCAGCGTTGTGTCCTACAATGAGCAGTTCTTC
once,TRBD2,TRBV25-1,TRBJ2-7,CASIGLAGAPLEQYF,TGTGCCAGCATAGGACTAGCGGGAGCCCCCTTGGAGCAGTACTTC
-,-,TRBV20-1,TRBJ2-1,CSARRDFRNEQFF,TGCAGTGCTAGACGGGACTTTCGCAATGAGCAGTTCTTC
many,TRBD2,TRBV24-1,TRBJ2-5,CATRAGRQTQYF,TGTGCCACCAGAGCGGGAAGGCAGACCCAGTACTTC
-,TRBD2,TRBV20-1,TRBJ2-5,CSASLSPSGGQETQYF,TGCAGTGCTAGTCTTTCGCCTAGCGGGGGGCAAGAGACCCAGTACTTC
-,-,TRBV7-6,TRBJ1-6,CASSFMRLSPLHF,TGTGCCAGCAGCTTCATGAGGTTGAGTCCCCTCCACTTT
-,TRBD2,TRBV12-3/TRBV12-4,TRBJ2-1,CASSPPVGAGVGNEQFF,TGTGCCAGCAGTCCTCCGGTGGGAGCGGGGGTCGGGAATGAGCAGTTCTTC
once,-,TRBV7-2,TRBJ2-7,CASSLAHSGQPEQYF,TGTGCCAGCAGCTTAGCGCACTCCGGGCAGCCCGAGCAGTACTTC
few,-,TRBV29-1,TRBJ1-1,CSVPGLGVEAFF,TGCAGCGTCCCCGGGTTGGGGGTCGAAGCTTTCTTT
few,-,TRBV6-1,TRBJ2-7,CASALSGRENEQYF,TGTGCCAGCGCCCTCTCGGGCAGGGAGAACGAGCAGTACTTC
few,-,TRBV29-1,TRBJ2-7,CSVGQWWGEQYF,TGCAGCGTAGGACAGTGGTGGGGCGAGCAGTACTTC
few,-,TRBV5-1,TRBJ1-3,CASSSQGDTIYF,TGCGCCAGCAGCTCCCAGGGTGACACCATATATTTT